These T cell receptor beta chains were read from a single sample in a study of cytomegalovirus exposure and HLA in healthy donors. Profiling relied on immunoSEQ multiplex PCR, and the TCRdb table lists in-frame clones only, not all of them. The sample records approximately 170,000 clones, over 80% being singletons. Material for sequencing was PBMCs. Receptors originate from a boy younger than 10 in good health and CMV-seronegative. Each CDR3 is given with its conserved first and last residue. A D gene is named only where the DNA matches it firmly.

v_gene	j_gene	d_gene	CDR3aa	CDR3nt
TRBV2	TRBJ2-5	NA	CASSRRLAEETQYF	TGTGCCAGCAGCCGGAGGCTAGCAGAAGAGACCCAGTACTTC
TRBV27	TRBJ1-5	NA	CASSLSPNQPQHF	TGTGCCAGCAGTTTAAGCCCCAATCAGCCCCAGCATTTT
TRBV11-3	TRBJ1-3	NA	CASSPRVLSGNTIYF	TGTGCCAGCAGCCCCAGGGTCTTGTCTGGAAACACCATATATTTT
TRBV2	TRBJ2-5	NA	CASSEGQEITGETQYF	TGTGCCAGCAGTGAGGGTCAAGAAATAACCGGGGAGACCCAGTACTTC
TRBV2	TRBJ2-7	TRBD2	CASTRGVRLAGDYEQYF	TGTGCCAGCACCAGAGGGGTCCGACTAGCGGGAGACTACGAGCAGTACTTC
TRBV19	TRBJ2-6	NA	CASSIMRVSGANVLTF	TGTGCCAGTAGTATTATGCGGGTCTCTGGGGCCAACGTCCTGACTTTC
TRBV7-2	TRBJ2-3	NA	CASSSLLDTQYF	TGTGCCAGCAGCTCGCTATTGGATACGCAGTATTTT
TRBV19	TRBJ1-5	TRBD1	CASSLTGVNQPQHF	TGTGCCAGTAGTTTGACAGGGGTGAATCAGCCCCAGCATTTT
TRBV5-6	TRBJ1-2	NA	CASSVDSYGYTF	TGTGCCAGCAGCGTCGACTCATATGGCTACACCTTC
TRBV6-4	TRBJ2-3	TRBD2	CASSLTSGGATDTQYF	TGTGCCAGCAGCCTGACTAGCGGGGGGGCCACAGATACGCAGTATTTT
TRBV9	TRBJ2-7	TRBD2	CASSPGTSFEQYF	TGTGCCAGCAGCCCCGGGACTAGTTTCGAGCAGTACTTC
TRBV7-9	TRBJ2-3	NA	CASSSTGIATDTQYF	TGTGCCAGCAGCTCGACGGGAATAGCCACAGATACGCAGTATTTT
TRBV10-1	TRBJ1-5	TRBD1	CASSESIGTGEISNQPQHF	TGCGCCAGCAGTGAGTCGATCGGGACAGGGGAGATTAGCAATCAGCCCCAGCATTTT
TRBV19	TRBJ2-2	TRBD1	CASRPDTGDTGELFF	TGTGCCAGTAGGCCCGATACAGGGGACACCGGGGAGCTGTTTTTT
TRBV4-3	TRBJ1-1	NA	CASSQERARNTEAFF	TGCGCCAGCAGCCAAGAGCGGGCCAGGAACACTGAAGCTTTCTTT